The table lists the clone carrying this T cell receptor (beta chain) with a few counts. This entry belongs to a study of T cell responses to AZD1222 COVID-19 vaccine. Assay: immunoSEQ multiplex PCR; the TCRdb copy retains only in-frame clones and omits some. The sample contains some 150,000 clones, 70% to 90% of which appear only once. This TCR came from an adult who received the AZD1222 COVID-19 vaccine. The sample was peripheral blood, taken 28 days after the second AZD1222 dose.

The CDR3 loop reads CASARAGWDGYTF. The CDR3 DNA follows: TGTGCCAGCGCCCGGGCCGGTTGGGATGGCTACACCTTC. This chain joins TRBV5-5 and TRBJ1-2; D is uncertain. CDR1 is SGHKS, CDR2 YYEKEE, per germline (reference sequence). This CDR3 spans 13 amino acids. V shed 7 bases and J shed 6 bases, with 16 bases lying between them.